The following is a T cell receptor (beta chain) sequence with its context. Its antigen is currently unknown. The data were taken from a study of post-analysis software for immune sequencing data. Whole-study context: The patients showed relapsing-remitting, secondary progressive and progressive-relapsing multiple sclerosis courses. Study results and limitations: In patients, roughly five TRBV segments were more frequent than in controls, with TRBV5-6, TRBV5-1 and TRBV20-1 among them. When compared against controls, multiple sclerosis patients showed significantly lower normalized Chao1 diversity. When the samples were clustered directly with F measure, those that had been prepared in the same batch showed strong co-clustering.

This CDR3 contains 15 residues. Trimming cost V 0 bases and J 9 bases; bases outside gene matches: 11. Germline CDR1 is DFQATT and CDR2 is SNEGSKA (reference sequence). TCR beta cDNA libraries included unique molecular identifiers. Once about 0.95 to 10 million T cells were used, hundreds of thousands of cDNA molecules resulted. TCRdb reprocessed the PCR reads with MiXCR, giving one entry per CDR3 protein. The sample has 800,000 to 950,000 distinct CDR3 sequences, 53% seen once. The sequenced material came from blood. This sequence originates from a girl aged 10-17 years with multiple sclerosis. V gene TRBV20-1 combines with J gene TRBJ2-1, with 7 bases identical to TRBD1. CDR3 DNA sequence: TGCAGTGCTAGAGATACAGGGGTCACAAGACCTGAGCAGTTCTTC. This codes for CSARDTGVTRPEQFF.